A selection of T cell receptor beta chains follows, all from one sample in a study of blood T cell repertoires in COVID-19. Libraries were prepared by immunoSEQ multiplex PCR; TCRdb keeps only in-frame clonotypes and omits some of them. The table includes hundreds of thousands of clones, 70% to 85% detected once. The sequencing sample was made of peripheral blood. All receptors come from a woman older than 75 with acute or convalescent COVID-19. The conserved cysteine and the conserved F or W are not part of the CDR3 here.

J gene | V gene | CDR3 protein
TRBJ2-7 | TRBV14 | ASSIRRAVTYEQY
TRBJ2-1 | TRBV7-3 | ASSLSRGSYNEQF
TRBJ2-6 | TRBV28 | ASSLTSSGANVLT
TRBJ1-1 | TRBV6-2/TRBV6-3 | ASSWTGRGAF
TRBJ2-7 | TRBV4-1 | ASSQESTGGYEQY
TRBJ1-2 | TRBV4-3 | ASSVRQGSYGYT
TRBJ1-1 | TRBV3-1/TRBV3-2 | ASSHQDRVPEAF
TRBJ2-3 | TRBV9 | ASSVQSGGTDTQY
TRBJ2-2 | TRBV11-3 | ASSLSRNGELF
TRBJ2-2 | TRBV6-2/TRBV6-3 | ASSYFAANTGELF
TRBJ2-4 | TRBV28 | ASSLYQIAGGENIQY
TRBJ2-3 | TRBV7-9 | ASTGQGRTDTQY
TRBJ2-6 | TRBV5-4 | ASSTGDDRHSGANVLT
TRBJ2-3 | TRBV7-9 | ASSRASGVSTDTQY
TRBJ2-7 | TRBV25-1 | ASSESRGLGYEQY
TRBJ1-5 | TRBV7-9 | ASSSNSLRQPQH
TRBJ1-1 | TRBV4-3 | ASSPYHLPGTENTEAF
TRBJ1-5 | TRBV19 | ASSGQGLDQPQH
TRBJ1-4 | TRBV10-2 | ASSDPGKKGKLF
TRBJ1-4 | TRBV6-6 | ASSYGRTGNEKLF
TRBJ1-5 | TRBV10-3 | AISESGGNQPQH
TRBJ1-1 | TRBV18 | ASSPLGRGTTEAF
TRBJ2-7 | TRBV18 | ASSPGTSSEQY
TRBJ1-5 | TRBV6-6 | ASSPTGQGYSNQPQH
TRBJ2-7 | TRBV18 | ASSPRADTEQY
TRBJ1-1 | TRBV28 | ASSKRGSGAF
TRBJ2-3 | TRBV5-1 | ASSSSGRASPEGQY
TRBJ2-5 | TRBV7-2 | ASSLVGRGQETQY
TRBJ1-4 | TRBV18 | ASSLQGGATNEKLF
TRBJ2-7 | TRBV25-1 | ASSGGQGGYEQY
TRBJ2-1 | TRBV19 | ASSISGSSYNEQF
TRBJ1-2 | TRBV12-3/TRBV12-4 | ASTLTGQGYT
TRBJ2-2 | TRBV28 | ASSLGGKNTGELF
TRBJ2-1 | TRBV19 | ASSIEGRSYNEQF
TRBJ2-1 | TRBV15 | ATSRGDTPPYNEQF
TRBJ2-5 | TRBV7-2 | ASSSTRGAWEAQY
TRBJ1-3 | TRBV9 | ASSVGGRVVGNTIY
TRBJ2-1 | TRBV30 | AWSSSGSEQF
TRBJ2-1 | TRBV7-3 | ASSQGQRNNEQF
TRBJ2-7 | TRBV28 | ASSPGTYEQY
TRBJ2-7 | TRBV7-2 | ASSVTGTSVSYEQY